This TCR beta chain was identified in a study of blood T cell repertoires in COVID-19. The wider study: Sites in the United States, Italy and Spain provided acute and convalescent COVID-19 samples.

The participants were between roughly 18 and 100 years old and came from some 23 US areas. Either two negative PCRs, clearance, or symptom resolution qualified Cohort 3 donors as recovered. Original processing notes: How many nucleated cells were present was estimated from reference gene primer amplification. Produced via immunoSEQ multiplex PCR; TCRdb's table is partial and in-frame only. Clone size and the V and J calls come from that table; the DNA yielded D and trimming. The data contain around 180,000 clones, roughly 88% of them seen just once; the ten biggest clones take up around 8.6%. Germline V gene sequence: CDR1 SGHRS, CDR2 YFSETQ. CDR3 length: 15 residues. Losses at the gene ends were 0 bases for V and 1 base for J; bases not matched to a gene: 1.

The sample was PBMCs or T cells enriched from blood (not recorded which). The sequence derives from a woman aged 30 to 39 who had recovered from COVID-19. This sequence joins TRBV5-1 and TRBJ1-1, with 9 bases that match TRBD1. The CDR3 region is CASSLDRGRNTEAFF. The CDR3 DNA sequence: TGCGCCAGCAGCTTGGACAGGGGGCGGAACACTGAAGCTTTCTTT.